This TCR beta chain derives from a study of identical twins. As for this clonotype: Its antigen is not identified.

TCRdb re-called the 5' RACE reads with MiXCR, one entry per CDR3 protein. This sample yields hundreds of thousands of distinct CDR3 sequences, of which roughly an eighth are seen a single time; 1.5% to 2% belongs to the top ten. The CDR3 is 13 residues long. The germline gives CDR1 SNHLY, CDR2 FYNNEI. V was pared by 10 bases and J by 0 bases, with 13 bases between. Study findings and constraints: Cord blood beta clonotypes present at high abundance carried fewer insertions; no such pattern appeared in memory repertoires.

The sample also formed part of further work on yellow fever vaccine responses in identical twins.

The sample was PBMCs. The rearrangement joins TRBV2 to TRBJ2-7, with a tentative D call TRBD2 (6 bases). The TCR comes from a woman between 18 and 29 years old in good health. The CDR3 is CAIGLFSSYEQYF. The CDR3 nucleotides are TGTGCCATCGGACTATTTAGCTCCTACGAGCAGTACTTC. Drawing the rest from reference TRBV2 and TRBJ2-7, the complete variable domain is EPEVTQTPSHQVTQMGQEVILRCVPISNHLYFYWYRQILGQKVEFLVSFYNNEISEKSEIFDDQFSVERPDGSNFTLKIRSTKLEDSAMYFCAIGLFSSYEQYFGPGTRLTVT.